This entry features one T cell receptor beta chain sequence. Its antigen is unknown. It was with random hexamers that roughly 0.45 to 1 ug RNA was reverse transcribed. The amplification used immunoSEQ multiplex PCR on TCR beta CDR3; it spanned 54 Vbeta and 13 Jbeta. TCRdb itself ran the immunoSEQ multiplex PCR reads through MiXCR, one entry per CDR3 protein. The data show about 170,000 distinct CDR3 sequences, roughly 95% seen once. These data are taken from a study of CD8 T cells in Susac syndrome. Study details: Eight or nine of the sequenced Susac syndrome patients were in remission, and more than 5 had active disease. Study-wide findings and caveats: There was no clonal expansion in the CD4+ T cell repertoires of Susac syndrome.

Patients with Susac syndrome showed fulfilment of recently defined diagnostic criteria for definite or probable disease. CDR1 LGHNA and CDR2 YSLEER come from the germline V gene. The V gene lost 1 base and the J gene lost 6 bases, with 15 bases spanning the gap. This CDR3 region has 15 residues. Sequenced sample: CD4+ T cells from PBMCs. This receptor was identified in a human donor with Susac syndrome. This rearrangement joins TRBV4-3 to TRBJ1-1; no reliable D call. CDR3 nucleotide sequence: TGCGCCAGCAGCCAAGCTATAGACCCAATCTCTGAAGCTTTCTTT. Encoded protein: CASSQAIDPISEAFF.